This TCR beta chain was profiled in a study of blood T cell repertoires in COVID-19. Study background: COVID-19 samples collected from the United States, Italy and Spain covered acute and convalescent phases.

V trimming: 5 bases; J trimming: 3 bases; junction bases outside the gene matches: 7. In germline, CDR1 is MNHEY, CDR2 SMNVEV (reference sequence). This CDR3 comprises 14 residues. Data came from immunoSEQ multiplex PCR; TCRdb stores just in-frame clones and leaves some out. Of tens of thousands of clones detected, 88% appear once; the ten largest clones hold 7.5% to 8.5%. The chain recombines TRBV27 with TRBJ2-7; 7 nucleotides line up with TRBD2. Sequencing was carried out using peripheral blood. The source is a man aged 55 to 70 with active COVID-19. DNA of the CDR3: TGTGCCAGCAGTACCGGGACTACCAACTACGAGCAGTACTTC. The encoded protein is CASSTGTTNYEQYF.